These T cell receptor beta chains were read from a single sample in a study of T-cell reconstitution after alpha-beta-depleted transplantation in children. TCRdb analysed the PCR reads with MiXCR anew, one entry per CDR3 protein. The sample records around 17,000 distinct CDR3 sequences, 4.5% to 6.5% being singletons. Sequencing was performed on PBMCs, taken before TCRalphabeta/CD19-depleted stem cell transplant. These receptors were obtained from a boy aged 10-17 years with acute lymphoblastic leukemia, due to receive a stem cell transplant. Both conserved end residues are part of each CDR3. Fields, in order: CDR3 DNA, CDR3 protein, J gene, clone size, D gene, V gene. The D gene is left open where the match is weak. The size entry is marked missing in some rows and otherwise reads once, few, many or a size class.

DNA: TGTGCCAGCAGCACCGGACAGGGGTTTGGCTACACCTTC; CDR3: CASSTGQGFGYTF; J: TRBJ1-2; size: many; D: TRBD1; V: TRBV7-2
DNA: TGCGCCAGCAGCCAAGACTCCATCCGCTGGTACGCCGGGGAGCTGTTTTTT; CDR3: CASSQDSIRWYAGELFF; J: TRBJ2-2; size: medium-sized; D: -; V: TRBV4-3
DNA: TGTGCCAGTCGGGACGGGAGTTCCTACAATGAGCAGTTCTTC; CDR3: CASRDGSSYNEQFF; J: TRBJ2-1; size: many; D: -; V: TRBV2
DNA: TGTGCCAGCAGCTACGGACTAGCGGGAGCGTTCTCCGGGGAGCTGTTTTTT; CDR3: CASSYGLAGAFSGELFF; J: TRBJ2-2; size: many; D: TRBD2; V: TRBV5-6
DNA: TGTGCCAGCAGACTACAGGGGACTGGGGCCAACGTCCTGACTTTC; CDR3: CASRLQGTGANVLTF; J: TRBJ2-6; size: many; D: TRBD1; V: TRBV6-2/TRBV6-3
DNA: TGTGCCAGGGGCCCTGGACAGCTATGCGGGGAGCTGTTTTTT; CDR3: CARGPGQLCGELFF; J: TRBJ2-2; size: -; D: -; V: TRBV7-9
DNA: TGTGCCAGTAGAAAGGACAGGGGGGACAATCAGCCCCAGCATTTT; CDR3: CASRKDRGDNQPQHF; J: TRBJ1-5; size: -; D: TRBD1; V: TRBV19
DNA: TGTGCCAGCTCCTACCTCCCTCGGACAGGGGCCCATCAGCCCCAGCATTTT; CDR3: CASSYLPRTGAHQPQHF; J: TRBJ1-5; size: many; D: TRBD1; V: TRBV18
DNA: TGTGCCAGCAGCTTAGGTGGCACCGGGGAGCTGTTTTTT; CDR3: CASSLGGTGELFF; J: TRBJ2-2; size: many; D: -; V: TRBV7-9
DNA: TGTGCCAGCAGCCCCTCGGGGACTTCTTATCAGCCCCAGCATTTT; CDR3: CASSPSGTSYQPQHF; J: TRBJ1-5; size: many; D: -; V: TRBV7-2
DNA: TGCAGCGTTGAAGATAGACAGAACTACGAGCAGTACTTC; CDR3: CSVEDRQNYEQYF; J: TRBJ2-7; size: many; D: -; V: TRBV29-1